This T cell receptor beta chain stems from a study of blood T cell repertoires in COVID-19. Whole-study context: Some COVID-19 samples were acute and others convalescent; all came from the United States, Italy and Spain.

This clone has only one observation. Per the study methods: Counts of nucleated cells, estimated from reference gene primer amplification, were obtained. Generated by immunoSEQ multiplex PCR, the TCRdb table keeps only in-frame clones and is missing some. The V and J calls and clone size are taken from that table; D and trimming were inferred from the DNA. The sample has around 260,000 clones, roughly 88% seen once. The V gene's germline CDR1 is LNHDA and CDR2 SQIVND (reference sequence). This CDR3 comprises 14 residues. V shed 6 bases, J shed 5 bases, and the junction held 3 bases outside the gene matches.

Sequenced input: peripheral blood. This TCR was recovered from a woman aged 25 to 39 with active or convalescent COVID-19. The chain joins TRBV19 to TRBJ2-2; 10 bases map to TRBD1. The CDR3 reads CASRDRGRTGELFF. DNA for the CDR3: TGTGCCAGTAGGGACAGGGGGAGGACCGGGGAGCTGTTTTTT.